A single sample is the source of the 26 T cell receptor beta chains below, sequenced in a study of blood T cells in healthy people across ages. The second PCR ran roughly 6 to 12 cycles with a sample-barcoded 5' primer and J-beta primers. TCRdb used MiXCR to reprocess the 5' RACE reads, holding one entry per CDR3 protein. The table includes hundreds of thousands of distinct CDR3 sequences, roughly 24% detected once. The same data also contributed to another study, on T cells of mothers and their children.

Sequencing was done on a sample of blood. The source is a boy younger than 18 in good health.

The chain uses TRBV29-1 and TRBJ2-7; D gene uncertain. V lost 4 bases and J 6 bases, leaving 16 bases between the germline ends. Germline V gives CDR1 SQVTM, CDR2 ANQGSEA. The CDR3 extends over 13 amino acids. The chain's CDR3 is CSVAPAPRGEQYF. Here the CDR3 DNA reads TGCAGCGTTGCACCGGCCCCCCGAGGCGAGCAGTACTTC.

The chain combines TRBV9 with TRBJ2-4; 13 nucleotides align to TRBD2. CDR3 length: 14 amino acids. Losses at the gene ends were 2 bases for V and 8 bases for J; bases not matched to a gene: 1. Looked up from germline, CDR1 is SGDLS and CDR2 is YYNGEE. CDR3 in DNA: TGTGCCAGCAGCGTCACTAGCGGGGGGGACATTCAGTACTTC. It is translated as CASSVTSGGDIQYF.

This chain links TRBV11-2 with TRBJ2-5; 11 bases agree with TRBD2. The CDR3 length is 16 residues. CDR1 is SGHAT, CDR2 FQNNGV, per germline. V was clipped by 4 bases and J by 4 bases; unmatched bases: 8. The CDR3 reads CASSSSGGTTRETQYF. The CDR3 coding sequence is TGTGCCAGCAGCTCTAGCGGGGGGACCACGAGAGAGACCCAGTACTTC.

This chain connects TRBV28 to TRBJ1-5; possibly TRBD1 for D (6 bases). The germline CDR1 and CDR2 sequences are MDHEN and SYDVKM. The CDR3 has 14 residues. Trimming removed 3 bases at V and 5 bases at J, with 11 bases between. The CDR3 loop is CASSLVQGHQPQHF. DNA for the CDR3: TGTGCCAGCAGTTTGGTACAGGGACATCAGCCCCAGCATTTT. The full variable domain, with the rest looked up from reference TRBV28 and TRBJ1-5, is DVKVTQSSRYLVKRTGEKVFLECVQDMDHENMFWYRQDPGLGLRLIYFSYDVKMKEKGDIPEGYSVSREKKERFSLILESASTNQTSMYLCASSLVQGHQPQHFGDGTRLSIL.

This clonotype was picked up a small number of times. The rearrangement links TRBV29-1 to TRBJ2-1, with TRBD2 identical over 14 bases. With 7 bases clipped from V and 5 bases from J, the junction kept 4 bases outside the gene matches. This CDR3 contains 14 residues. Germline V gene data show CDR1 as SQVTM and CDR2 as ANQGSEA. The CDR3 spells CSETSGGVNNEQFF. CDR3 nucleotide sequence: TGCAGCGAGACTAGCGGGGGGGTCAACAATGAGCAGTTCTTC.

This chain joins TRBV9 and TRBJ2-1; D might be TRBD1 (5 bases). The J call is doubtful: the DNA matches TRBJ2-5 better. The CDR3 is 14 residues long. CDR1 and CDR2 from the germline V gene are SGDLS and YYNGEE. The CDR3 spells CASSVGRGPETQYF. CDR3 DNA: TGTGCCAGCAGCGTCGGAAGGGGCCCAGAGACCCAGTACTTC.

The rearrangement joins TRBV20-1 to TRBJ1-4; D ambiguous. This CDR3 comprises 14 residues. Per the germline V gene, CDR1 is DFQATT and CDR2 is SNEGSKA (reference sequence). V lost 5 bases to trimming and J lost 0 bases, with 10 bases between them. The DNA for the CDR3 is TGCAGTGCTCCCCGTCTCTCAACTAATGAAAAACTGTTTTTT. Encoded protein: CSAPRLSTNEKLFF.

This clonotype appeared a few times. One end of the junction fails to match germline, which may point to a read error. The V and J genes are TRBV3-1 and TRBJ2-5; weak D call: TRBD2 (5 bases). The germline V gene has CDR1 LGHDT and CDR2 YNNKEL (reference sequence). This CDR3 is built from 14 residues. Here the CDR3 reads CASSRAEVRDRLFF. CDR3 nucleotide sequence: TGTGCCAGCAGCCGGGCTGAGGTGAGGGATCGATTGTTCTTC.

This clonotype was counted many times. This chain joins TRBV5-1 and TRBJ2-4, with TRBD2 matching 16 bases. Germline CDR1 and CDR2: SGHRS and YFSETQ. Trimming at V came to 1 base and at J to 5 bases, leaving 9 bases not matched to a gene. There are 19 residues in the CDR3. The CDR3 DNA sequence: TGCGCCAGCAGCTTGCTGGGGACTAGCGGGGGGGCCTCGGAAAACATTCAGTACTTC. Its translation: CASSLLGTSGGASENIQYF.

The rearrangement uses TRBV12-3 or TRBV12-4 and TRBJ2-2; perhaps TRBD2 as D (6 bases). Trimming cost V 7 bases and J 7 bases, with 16 bases left between them. CDR3 length: 14 amino acids. CDR3 region: CASMGDLGGGELFF. CDR3 nucleotides: TGTGCCAGCATGGGCGACCTGGGGGGCGGGGAGCTGTTTTTT.

The genes are TRBV9 and TRBJ1-2; no reliable D call. Germline lookup yields CDR1 SGDLS and CDR2 YYNGEE. The CDR3 loop spans 11 amino acids. V lost 3 bases to trimming and J lost 5 bases, with 5 bases between them. CDR3 in amino acids: CASSETYGYTF. Written as DNA, the CDR3 is TGTGCCAGCAGCGAGACATATGGCTACACCTTC.

The chain employs TRBV7-9 and TRBJ2-7; tentatively, D is TRBD1 or TRBD2 (5 bases each). V shed 10 bases and J shed 3 bases, with 16 bases lying between them. The CDR3 loop spans 13 amino acids. The germline CDR1 and CDR2 sequences are SEHNR and FQNEAQ (reference sequence). In DNA form, the CDR3 reads TGTGCCACGCAAGTGGGGGTGGGCTACGAGCAGTACTTC. It translates to CATQVGVGYEQYF.

This clonotype turned up a few times. This chain joins TRBV20-1 and TRBJ1-1; 7 bases align to TRBD1. The CDR3 contains 14 residues. Germline values: CDR1 DFQATT, CDR2 SNEGSKA (reference sequence). J lost 4 bases, V lost 4 bases, and 9 bases had no gene match. CDR3 residues: CSATTGTVGTEAFF. Written as DNA, the CDR3 is TGCAGTGCTACAACCGGGACAGTTGGCACTGAAGCTTTCTTT.

Comment on this clonotype: The junction does not match germline at one end; this may be a read error. The chain carries TRBV10-3 and TRBJ2-7, with TRBD1 matching over 8 bases. CDR1 and CDR2 (germline): ENHRY, SYGVKD. The CDR3 is 12 residues long. Here the CDR3 reads CAVRQGSNEQYF. CDR3 DNA sequence: TGTGCCGTCAGACAGGGGAGTAACGAGCAGTACTTC.

This clonotype was seen only a few times. The V and J genes are TRBV6-2 or TRBV6-3 and TRBJ2-5; 8 bases align to TRBD2. The CDR3 length is 15 residues. Per germline, CDR1 MNHEY and CDR2 SVGEGT. Losses at the gene ends were 8 bases for V and 2 bases for J; bases not matched to a gene: 10. CDR3 residues: CASRLTRGVQETQYF. The CDR3 DNA follows: TGTGCCAGCCGCCTAACGCGGGGGGTTCAAGAGACCCAGTACTTC.

The rearrangement links TRBV3-1 to TRBJ2-7; no firm D call. The CDR3 is made up of 12 amino acids. The germline V gene encodes CDR1 LGHDT and CDR2 YNNKEL (reference sequence). The germline V and J ends were trimmed by 4 bases and 5 bases, with 9 bases remaining between them. CDR3 protein: CASSRGENEQYF. DNA of the CDR3: TGTGCCAGCAGCCGAGGAGAGAACGAGCAGTACTTC.

The rearrangement uses TRBV3-1 and TRBJ2-5; D tentatively reads TRBD1 or TRBD2 (6 bases each). Trimming pared 4 bases from V and 11 bases from J, leaving 26 bases between. The CDR3 extends over 16 amino acids. CDR1 is LGHDT, CDR2 YNNKEL, per germline (reference sequence). The chain's CDR3 is CASSRNWGADSSPQYF. The CDR3 nucleotides read TGTGCCAGCAGCCGGAATTGGGGGGCTGATTCATCCCCGCAGTACTTC.

The CDR3 nucleotides are TGTGCCAGCAGCACCCGACAGGGCGACAATGAGCAGTTCTTC. Translating gives CASSTRQGDNEQFF. This chain links TRBV9 with TRBJ2-1; 7 bases are a match to TRBD1. The V segment lost 4 bases and the J segment 5 bases; nucleotides outside the gene matches: 6. Germline V gene lookup returns CDR1 SGDLS and CDR2 YYNGEE. The CDR3 is 14 residues long. The entire variable domain, with the rest obtained from reference TRBV9 and TRBJ2-1, is as follows: DSGVTQTPKHLITATGQRVTLRCSPRSGDLSVYWYQQSLDQGLQFLIQYYNGEERAKGNILERFSAQQFPDLHSELNLSSLELGDSALYFCASSTRQGDNEQFFGPGTRLTVL.

This clonotype showed up just a few times. This chain joins TRBV29-1 and TRBJ2-1, with D unresolved. The germline V and J ends were trimmed by 1 base and 4 bases, with 11 bases remaining between them. From germline, CDR1 is SQVTM and CDR2 ANQGSEA. This CDR3 is built from 14 residues. CDR3 sequence (DNA): TGCAGCGTTGAAGTCCGGGCCGGTTACAATGAGCAGTTCTTC. Translation: CSVEVRAGYNEQFF.

This chain links TRBV4-1 with TRBJ2-5; D could derive from TRBD1 or TRBD2 (5 bases each). The end of the DNA fits TRBJ2-7 better, so the J call may be wrong. CDR3 size: 15 residues. Germline V gene lookup returns CDR1 MGHRA and CDR2 YSYEKL. In nucleotides, the CDR3 is TGCGCCAGCAGCCGAGGGGAAACGGGTGCCTACGAGCAGTACTTC. It codes for CASSRGETGAYEQYF.

This chain joins TRBV10-3 and TRBJ2-3, with 7 bases matching TRBD1. This CDR3 has 18 residues. Germline V gene lookup returns CDR1 ENHRY and CDR2 SYGVKD. V dropped 2 bases and J dropped 2; count of bases not matched to a gene: 13. The CDR3 loop reads CAISETLSGGGLTDTQYF. The CDR3 DNA sequence: TGTGCCATCAGTGAGACCCTATCAGGGGGTGGCCTCACAGATACGCAGTATTTT.

In DNA, the CDR3 is TGTGCCAGCAGCCGGGAGGGACTAGCGGGGGAGACCCAGTACTTC. It codes for CASSREGLAGETQYF. J is TRBJ2-5 and V is TRBV3-1, with TRBD2 identical over 13 bases. Germline V gene data show CDR1 as LGHDT and CDR2 as YNNKEL (reference sequence). The length of the CDR3 is 15 residues. The V segment lost 4 bases and the J segment 5 bases; nucleotides outside the gene matches: 4.

This clonotype has a handful of counts. The CDR3 DNA follows: TGTGCCAGTAGTTCCGCGGCCAAAAACATTCAGTACTTC. Its protein is CASSSAAKNIQYF. V gene TRBV19 combines with J gene TRBJ2-4; D unclear. Trimming took off 5 bases at V and 1 base at J, with 6 bases between the two ends. CDR1 is LNHDA, CDR2 SQIVND, per germline (reference sequence). This CDR3 region has 13 residues.

In this sample, this clonotype turned up a few times. This chain connects TRBV7-8 to TRBJ2-2; D remains unclear. V was pared by 3 bases and J by 0 bases, with 11 bases between. Germline CDR1 SGHVS, CDR2 FQNEAQ. CDR3 length: 16 residues. Here the CDR3 reads CASSFRVPANTGELFF. CDR3 in DNA: TGTGCCAGCAGCTTCCGGGTGCCCGCGAACACCGGGGAGCTGTTTTTT.

This clonotype was seen more than once but under ten times. The chain joins TRBV5-1 to TRBJ1-1; tentatively, D is TRBD1 (5 bases). The germline V gene encodes CDR1 SGHRS and CDR2 YFSETQ. Trimming took 0 bases from V and 0 from J, leaving 12 bases between them. CDR3 length equals 16 residues. The CDR3 DNA follows: TGCGCCAGCAGCTTGGGGGCCGTGGGGGTGAACACTGAAGCTTTCTTT. Translation: CASSLGAVGVNTEAFF.

This clonotype was found a few times. J is TRBJ2-5 and V is TRBV12-3 or TRBV12-4; D assignment may be TRBD1 or TRBD2 (6 bases each). V lost 6 bases, J lost 0 bases, and 14 bases lay in between. The CDR3 is made up of 15 amino acids. The CDR3 DNA reads TGTGCCAGCAGGCTTTTCCGGGGGCACCAAGAGACCCAGTACTTC. Translated: CASRLFRGHQETQYF.